This TCR beta chain was identified in a study of blood T cells in healthy people across ages. Study findings and constraints: Because sorting was not performed, PBMCs prevented conclusive naive versus antigen-experienced comparison. Age showed a roughly linear inverse relationship with TCR beta diversity per million T cells.

This CDR3 comprises 11 residues. Trimming took 6 bases from V and 5 from J, leaving 10 bases between them. Germline CDR1 DFQATT, CDR2 SNEGSKA (reference sequence). Then a second PCR, running about 6 to 11 cycles, was carried out with a sample-barcoded 5' primer and a J-beta primer mix. TCRdb itself ran the 5' RACE reads through MiXCR, one entry per CDR3 protein. The table records 600,000 to 850,000 distinct CDR3 sequences, 20% to 30% of them present only once. Remarks on this clonotype: The antigen is unknown.

This sample was shared with a second study, whose subject was T cells of mothers and their children. This second study notes: Second-round PCR products received sample barcodes and 2-4 random nucleotides from the M1S primer. T cell clones that were persistent and microchimeric went undetected.

The receptor was derived from a boy aged 10-17 years in good health. This chain uses TRBV20-1 with TRBJ2-5; no clear D. Source material: blood. The CDR3 loop reads CSAATGETQYF. The CDR3 DNA follows: TGCAGTGCCGCGACCGGGGAGACCCAGTACTTC.